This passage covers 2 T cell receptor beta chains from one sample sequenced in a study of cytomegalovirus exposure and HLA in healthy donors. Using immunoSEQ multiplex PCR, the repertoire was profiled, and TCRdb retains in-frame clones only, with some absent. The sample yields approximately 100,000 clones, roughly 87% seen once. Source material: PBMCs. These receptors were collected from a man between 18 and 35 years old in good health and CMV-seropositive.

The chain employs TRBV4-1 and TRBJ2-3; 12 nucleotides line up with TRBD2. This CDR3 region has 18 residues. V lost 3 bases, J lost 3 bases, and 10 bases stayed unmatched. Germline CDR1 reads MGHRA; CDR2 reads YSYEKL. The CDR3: CASSHPTRLAGDTDTQYF. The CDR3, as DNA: TGCGCCAGCAGCCACCCGACCCGACTAGCGGGAGATACAGATACGCAGTATTTT.

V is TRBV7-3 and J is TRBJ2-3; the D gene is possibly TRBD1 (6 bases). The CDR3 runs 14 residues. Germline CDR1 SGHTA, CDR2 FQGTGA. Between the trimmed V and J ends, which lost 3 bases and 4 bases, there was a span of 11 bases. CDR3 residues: CASSLDSLPDTQYF. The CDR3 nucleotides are TGTGCCAGCAGCTTGGACAGTCTCCCAGATACGCAGTATTTT.